This TCR beta chain was identified during a study of blood T cell repertoires in COVID-19. CDR1 is LNHDA and CDR2 is SQIVND in the germline V gene (reference sequence). The CDR3 contains 15 residues. The V gene end was trimmed by 4 bases and the J gene end by 3 bases; junction bases not matched to a gene: 6. Participants in the exposed group had met a COVID-19 case in the 2 weeks before joining the study. Clones were sequenced by immunoSEQ multiplex PCR, and TCRdb holds only the in-frame ones, with some missing. The sample contains more than 250,000 clones, about four fifths of which appear only once.

The J gene is TRBJ2-1, the V gene TRBV19; 7 bases line up with TRBD2. Specimen: PBMCs or T cells enriched from blood (not recorded which). The TCR was taken from a man in his forties who had been exposed to COVID-19. The CDR3 DNA reads as TGTGCCAGTAGTACGGGGGAGGGGAACTACAATGAGCAGTTCTTC. Translating gives CASSTGEGNYNEQFF. The whole variable domain, filled in from reference TRBV19 and TRBJ2-1, reads DGGITQSPKYLFRKEGQNVTLSCEQNLNHDAMYWYRQDPGQGLRLIYYSQIVNDFQKGDIAEGYSVSREKKESFPLTVTSAQKNPTAFYLCASSTGEGNYNEQFFGPGTRLTVL.